This passage covers 8 T cell receptor beta chains from one sample sequenced in a study of T cell clonality in common variable immunodeficiency. Assay: immunoSEQ multiplex PCR; the TCRdb copy retains only in-frame clones and omits some. This table holds approximately 81,000 clones with no singletons; the top ten claim around 0.87%. The sample comprised peripheral blood mononuclear cells. All receptors come from a person between 18 and 69 years old in good health.

There are many counts of this clone. The read terminates 3 residues ahead of where the CDR3 ends, so the germline J gene completes it. The chain recombines TRBV7-2 with TRBJ2-1, with D perhaps TRBD1 (5 bases). CDR1 and CDR2 from the germline V gene are SGHTA and FQGNSA. V lost 1 base, J lost 9 bases, and 13 bases lay in between. The CDR3 totals 14 residues. CDR3 residues: CASSLESTVGEQFF. Incomplete CDR3 DNA: TGTGCCAGCAGCTTAGAATCGACAGTAGGTGAG. Full variable domain (remainder filled in from reference TRBV7-2 and TRBJ2-1): GAGVSQSPSNKVTEKGKDVELRCDPISGHTALYWYRQSLGQGLEFLIYFQGNSAPDKSGLPSDRFSAERTGGSVSTLTIQRTQQEDSAVYLCASSLESTVGEQFFGPGTRLTVL.

In this sample, this clone turned up many times. The read ends 3 residues shy of where the CDR3 ends; the end is completed using the germline J gene. The chain links TRBV5-1 to TRBJ1-1, with TRBD1 matching 9 bases. The CDR3 sequence is 18 residues long. Trimming took 4 bases from V and 3 from J; bases not matched to a gene: 16. Germline CDR1 SGHRS, CDR2 YFSETQ. The CDR3 bases that were read are TGCGCCAGCAGCCGTTCTGGCTCGGGACAGGGATTTTACACTGAA. Its translation is CASSRSGSGQGFYTE. The CDR3 reads in full as CASSRSGSGQGFYTEAFF. The full variable domain, rest sourced from reference TRBV5-1 and TRBJ1-1, is KAGVTQTPRYLIKTRGQQVTLSCSPISGHRSVSWYQQTPGQGLQFLFEYFSETQRNKGNFPGRFSGRQFSNSRSEMNVSTLELGDSALYLCASSRSGSGQGFYTEAFFGQGTRLTVV.

This clone showed up many times. The DNA read from the CDR3 is TGCAGCGTCCAAGGGCCAGGGATCAATACG. Its protein is CSVQGPGINT. The CDR3 as a whole reads CSVQGPGINTQYF. The rearrangement joins TRBV29-1 to TRBJ2-3, with D perhaps TRBD1 (5 bases). The observed sequence ends 3 residues before the CDR3 terminus, with the missing tail filled in from the germline J gene. The CDR3 consists of 13 residues. Germline V gives CDR1 SQVTM, CDR2 ANQGSEA. Trimming pared 6 bases from V and 7 bases from J, leaving 17 bases between.

This clone has at least ten counts. The read ends 3 residues shy of where the CDR3 ends; the end is completed using the germline J gene. J is TRBJ2-7 and V is TRBV5-1; D uncertain. The CDR3 runs 14 residues. The germline V gene has CDR1 SGHRS and CDR2 YFSETQ. The V and J ends lost 1 base and 3 bases respectively, with 11 bases between them. CDR3 DNA, as far as it was read: TGCGCCAGCAGCTTGTACGCAGGAGTCTACGAG. It specifies CASSLYAGVYE. The CDR3 in full is CASSLYAGVYEQYF.

This clone has at least ten counts. The CDR3 end lies 3 residues beyond the end of the read and is filled in from the germline J gene. This chain connects TRBV7-6 to TRBJ2-7; 10 nucleotides line up with TRBD2. Germline trimming cut 5 bases from V and 5 bases from J; bases unmatched to any gene: 15. The CDR3 spans 17 residues. From germline, CDR1 is SGHVS and CDR2 FNYEAQ. This chain's CDR3 is CASSNGLAAVPPNEQYF. CDR3 bases read: TGTGCCAGCAGCAATGGACTAGCGGCCGTCCCCCCCAACGAG.

This clone appeared many times. The DNA ends 3 residues before the CDR3 does, and the rest of the CDR3 is filled in from the germline J gene. The V call is TRBV12-3 or TRBV12-4, the J call TRBJ2-3; D perhaps matches TRBD1 (6 bases). The CDR3 has 15 residues. V shed 2 bases and J shed 6 bases, with 15 bases lying between them. The CDR3 bases that were read are TGTGCCAGCAGTTTACTGGGTGGGGGCAGGGATACG. Amino acids: CASSLLGGGRDT. In full, the CDR3 is CASSLLGGGRDTQYF.

This clone was counted ten times or more. Read coverage stops 3 residues before the CDR3 terminus; the germline J gene supplies the remainder. V is TRBV7-1 and J is TRBJ2-6; TRBD2 agrees at 15 bases. TRBV7-1 carries the ORF label, with uncertain function. Losses at the gene ends were 3 bases for V and 0 bases for J; bases not matched to a gene: 6. The CDR3 sequence is 20 residues long. CDR3 sequence: CASSSGLAGGKSSGANVLTF. The part of the CDR3 DNA that was read is TGTGCCAGCAGCTCCGGACTAGCGGGAGGGAAATCCTCTGGGGCCAACGTC.

This clone occurred many times. From the germline J gene comes the end of the CDR3, since the read stops 3 residues before it. The chain is built from TRBV20-1 and TRBJ2-7; 8 bases match TRBD1. Germline V CDR1 and CDR2: DFQATT, SNEGSKA (reference sequence). V was pared by 5 bases and J by 3 bases, with 0 bases of the junction left unmatched. The CDR3 runs 11 residues. Incomplete CDR3 DNA: TGCAGTGCTGGACAGGGCTACGAG. Protein product: CSAGQGYE. The full-length CDR3 reads as CSAGQGYEQYF.